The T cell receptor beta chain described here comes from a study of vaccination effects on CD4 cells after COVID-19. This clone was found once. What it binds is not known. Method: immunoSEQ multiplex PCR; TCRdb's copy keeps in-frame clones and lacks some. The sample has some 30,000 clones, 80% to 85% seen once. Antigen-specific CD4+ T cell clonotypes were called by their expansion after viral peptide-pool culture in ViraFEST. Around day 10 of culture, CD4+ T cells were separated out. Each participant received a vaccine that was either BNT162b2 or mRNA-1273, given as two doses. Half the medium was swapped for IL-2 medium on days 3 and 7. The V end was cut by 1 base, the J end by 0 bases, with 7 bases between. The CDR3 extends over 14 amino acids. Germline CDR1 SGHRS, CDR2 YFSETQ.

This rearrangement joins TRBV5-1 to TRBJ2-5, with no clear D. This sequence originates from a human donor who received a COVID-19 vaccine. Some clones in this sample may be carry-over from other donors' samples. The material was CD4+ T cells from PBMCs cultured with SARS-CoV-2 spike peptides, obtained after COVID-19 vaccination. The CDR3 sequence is CASSLSGNQETQYF. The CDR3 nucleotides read TGCGCCAGCAGCTTGTCAGGTAACCAAGAGACCCAGTACTTC.